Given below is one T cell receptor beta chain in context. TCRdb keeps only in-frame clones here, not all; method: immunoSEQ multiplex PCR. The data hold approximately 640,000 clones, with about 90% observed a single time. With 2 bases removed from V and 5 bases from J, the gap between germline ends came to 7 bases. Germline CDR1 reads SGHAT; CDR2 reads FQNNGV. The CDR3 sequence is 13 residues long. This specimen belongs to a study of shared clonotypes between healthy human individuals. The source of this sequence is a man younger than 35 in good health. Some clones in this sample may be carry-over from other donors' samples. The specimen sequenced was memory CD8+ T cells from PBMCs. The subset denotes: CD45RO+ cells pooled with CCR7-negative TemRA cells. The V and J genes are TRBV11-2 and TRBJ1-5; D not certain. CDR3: CASSLWADQPQHF. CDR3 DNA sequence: TGTGCCAGCAGCTTATGGGCGGATCAGCCCCAGCATTTT.